A single sample gave rise to the 7 T cell receptor beta chains below, sequenced in a study of blood T cell repertoires in COVID-19. Measured with immunoSEQ multiplex PCR; TCRdb has only the in-frame clones, and not every one. The table records 180,000 or so clones, roughly 80% of them present only once. The material sequenced was peripheral blood. Source of these receptors: a woman in her 40s with COVID-19, enrolled during active disease.

V and J are TRBV4-2 and TRBJ1-6; TRBD1 is a possible D gene (5 bases). Germline V gene data show CDR1 as LGHNA and CDR2 as YNFKEQ. V lost 0 bases, J lost 9 bases, and 12 bases lay in between. The CDR3 has 15 residues. This chain's CDR3 is CASSQDRAAGSPLHF. The CDR3 nucleotides are TGTGCCAGCAGCCAAGACAGGGCGGCAGGTTCACCCCTCCACTTT.

The chain carries TRBV6-9 and TRBJ2-1, with 9 bases matching TRBD2. The CDR3 extends over 17 amino acids. The ends lost 6 bases at V and 8 bases at J; junction bases unmatched: 17. The V gene's germline CDR1 is MNHGY and CDR2 SVAAGI. The CDR3: CASRGRLAGFASDEQFF. CDR3 bases: TGTGCCAGCAGGGGACGGCTAGCGGGGTTCGCGTCCGATGAGCAGTTCTTC.

The V and J genes are TRBV5-1 and TRBJ1-2; D not certain. In germline, CDR1 is SGHRS, CDR2 YFSETQ. The CDR3 is 14 amino acids. With 0 bases removed from V and 7 bases from J, the gap between germline ends came to 13 bases. The CDR3 loop reads CASSLAGERSGYTF. In DNA form, the CDR3 reads TGCGCCAGCAGCTTGGCCGGGGAAAGGAGTGGCTACACCTTC.

This chain joins TRBV2 and TRBJ1-2; 7 nucleotides line up with TRBD1. V gave up 11 bases and J gave up 4 bases; unmatched junction bases: 7. The CDR3 is made up of 12 amino acids. Germline V gene lookup returns CDR1 SNHLY and CDR2 FYNNEI. The CDR3 here is CAVEGDSYGYTF. As DNA, the CDR3 is TGTGCCGTTGAAGGGGACAGCTATGGCTACACCTTC.

The CDR3 spells CASSGQLVSFEAFF. DNA of the CDR3: TGTGCCAGCAGTGGACAGCTTGTCTCCTTTGAAGCTTTCTTT. This chain links TRBV2 with TRBJ1-1; D perhaps matches TRBD1 (5 bases). This CDR3 region has 14 residues. The germline V and J ends were trimmed by 4 bases and 7 bases, with 16 bases remaining between them. The germline V gene has CDR1 SNHLY and CDR2 FYNNEI.

The V and J genes are TRBV5-8 and TRBJ2-5; D is uncertain. The CDR3 consists of 14 residues. V gave up 4 bases and J gave up 1 base, with 11 bases separating them. Germline CDR1 SGHTS, CDR2 YDEGEE. The CDR3 protein is CASSQRQVQETQYF. The CDR3 nucleotides are TGTGCCAGCAGCCAACGACAAGTCCAAGAGACCCAGTACTTC. The entire variable domain, with the rest obtained from reference TRBV5-8 and TRBJ2-5, is as follows: EAGVTQSPTHLIKTRGQQATLRCSPISGHTSVYWYQQALGLGLQFLLWYDEGEERNRGNFPPRFSGRQFPNYSSELNVNALELEDSALYLCASSQRQVQETQYFGPGTRLLVL.

The V gene is TRBV19, the J gene TRBJ1-2, with 7 bases identical to TRBD1. V was clipped by 6 bases and J by 10 bases; unmatched bases: 14. The CDR3 runs 14 residues. Per the germline V gene, CDR1 is LNHDA and CDR2 is SQIVND (reference sequence). As DNA, the CDR3 is TGTGCCAGTAGCCCGACAGGGACGAGTGATGTCTACACCTTC. The encoded protein is CASSPTGTSDVYTF. Complete variable domain (other parts from reference TRBV19 and TRBJ1-2): DGGITQSPKYLFRKEGQNVTLSCEQNLNHDAMYWYRQDPGQGLRLIYYSQIVNDFQKGDIAEGYSVSREKKESFPLTVTSAQKNPTAFYLCASSPTGTSDVYTFGSGTRLTVV.